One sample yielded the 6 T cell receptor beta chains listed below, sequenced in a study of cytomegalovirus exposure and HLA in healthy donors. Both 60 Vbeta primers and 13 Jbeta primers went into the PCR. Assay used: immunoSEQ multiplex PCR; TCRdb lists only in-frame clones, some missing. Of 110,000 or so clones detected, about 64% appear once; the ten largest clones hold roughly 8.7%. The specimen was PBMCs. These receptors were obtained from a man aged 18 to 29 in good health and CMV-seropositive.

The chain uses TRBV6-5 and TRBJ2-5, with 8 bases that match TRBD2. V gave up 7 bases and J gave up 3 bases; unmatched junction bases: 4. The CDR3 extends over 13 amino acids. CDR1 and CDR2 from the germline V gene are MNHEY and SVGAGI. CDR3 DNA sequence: TGTGCCAGCAAATTAGCGGGGAAAGAGACCCAGTACTTC. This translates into CASKLAGKETQYF.

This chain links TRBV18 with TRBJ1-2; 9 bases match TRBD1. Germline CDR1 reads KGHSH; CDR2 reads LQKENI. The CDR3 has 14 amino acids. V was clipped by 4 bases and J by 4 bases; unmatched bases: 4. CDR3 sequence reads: CASSLRQGGYGYTF. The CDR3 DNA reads TGTGCCAGCTCACTTCGACAGGGGGGCTATGGCTACACCTTC.

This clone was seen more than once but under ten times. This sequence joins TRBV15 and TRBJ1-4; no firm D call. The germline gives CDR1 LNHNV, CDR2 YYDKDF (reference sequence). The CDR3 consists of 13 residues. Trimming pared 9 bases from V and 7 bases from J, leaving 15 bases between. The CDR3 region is CATRLRRGEKLFF. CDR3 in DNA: TGTGCCACGCGGCTACGGCGGGGTGAAAAACTGTTTTTT.

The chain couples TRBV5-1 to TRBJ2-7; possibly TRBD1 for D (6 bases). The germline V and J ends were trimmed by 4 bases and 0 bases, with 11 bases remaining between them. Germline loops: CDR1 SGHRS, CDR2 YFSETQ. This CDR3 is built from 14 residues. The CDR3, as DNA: TGCGCCAGCAGCCTGACAGGACGCTCCTACGAGCAGTACTTC. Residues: CASSLTGRSYEQYF.

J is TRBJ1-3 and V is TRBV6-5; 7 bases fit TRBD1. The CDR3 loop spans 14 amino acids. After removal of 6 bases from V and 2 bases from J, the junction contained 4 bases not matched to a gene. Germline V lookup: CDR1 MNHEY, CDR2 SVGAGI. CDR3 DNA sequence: TGTGCCAGCAGCGCGGACAGGACTGGAAACACCATATATTTT. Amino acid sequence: CASSADRTGNTIYF.

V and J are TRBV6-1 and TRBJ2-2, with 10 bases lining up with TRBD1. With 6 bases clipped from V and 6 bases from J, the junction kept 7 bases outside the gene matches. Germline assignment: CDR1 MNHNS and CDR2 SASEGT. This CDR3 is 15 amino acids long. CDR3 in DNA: TGTGCCAGCAGAACCGGGACAGGGGCTTCCGGGGAGCTGTTTTTT. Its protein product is CASRTGTGASGELFF.